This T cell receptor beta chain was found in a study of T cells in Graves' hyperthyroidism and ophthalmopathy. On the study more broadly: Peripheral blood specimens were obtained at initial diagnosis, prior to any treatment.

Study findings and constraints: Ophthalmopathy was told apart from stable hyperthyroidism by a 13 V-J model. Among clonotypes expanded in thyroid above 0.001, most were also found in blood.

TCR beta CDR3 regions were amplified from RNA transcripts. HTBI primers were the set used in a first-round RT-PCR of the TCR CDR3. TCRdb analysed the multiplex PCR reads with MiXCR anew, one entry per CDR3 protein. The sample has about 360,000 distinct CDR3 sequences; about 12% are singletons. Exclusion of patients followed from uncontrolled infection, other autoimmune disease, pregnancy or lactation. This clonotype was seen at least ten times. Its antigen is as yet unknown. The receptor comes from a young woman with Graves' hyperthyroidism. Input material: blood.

The CDR3, as DNA: TGTGCCAGCAGCTATACAGGGGATGGCACTGAAGCTTTCTTT. Translated: CASSYTGDGTEAFF. The V gene is TRBV13, the J gene TRBJ1-1; 7 positions match TRBD1. In germline, CDR1 is PRHDT, CDR2 FYEKMQ (reference sequence). The CDR3 runs 14 residues. V lost 4 bases, J lost 4 bases, and 6 bases stayed unmatched.